A selection of T cell receptor beta chains follows, all from one sample in a study of early T cells in non-severe SARS-CoV-2 infection. TCRdb reprocessed the 5' RACE reads via MiXCR and lists one record per CDR3 protein. This sample carries roughly 97,000 distinct CDR3 sequences, approximately 11% of them seen once, and the ten largest clones take around 4.7%. The sequencing used whole blood, collected at baseline. All receptors derive from an adult who was a healthcare worker with PCR-confirmed SARS-CoV-2 infection or an uninfected control (not recorded which). Both conserved end residues are part of each CDR3. Fields, in order: J gene, V gene, clone size, D gene, CDR3 DNA, CDR3 protein. D genes are given only for firm matches. The size of a clone is reported for some rows only, either as once, few or many, or as a class for expanded clones.

TRBJ2-3,TRBV29-1,-,TRBD2,TGCAGCGCCGGACTAGCGGGCGTGAATACTAGCACAGATACGCAGTATTTT,CSAGLAGVNTSTDTQYF
TRBJ2-1,TRBV11-1,-,TRBD2,TGTGCCAGCAGCCCATCGGGACTAGCCAACAATGAGCAGTTCTTC,CASSPSGLANNEQFF
TRBJ2-5,TRBV10-3,many,TRBD1,TGTGCCATCAGGGAGGACAGGGGACAAGAGACCCAGTACTTC,CAIREDRGQETQYF
TRBJ1-1,TRBV14,-,-,TGTGCCAGCAGCCTCTTCACAGGGAACTTGAACACTGAAGCTTTCTTT,CASSLFTGNLNTEAFF
TRBJ1-1,TRBV9,-,-,TGTGCCAGCAGCGTCGGTTATGGGGCTGATGAAGCTTTCTTT,CASSVGYGADEAFF
TRBJ1-1,TRBV7-2,-,-,TGTGCCAGCAGCGAATCCCGTTACAGGGCCCGGAACACTGAAGCTTTCTTT,CASSESRYRARNTEAFF
TRBJ1-1,TRBV20-1,-,-,TGCAGTGGTAGCGTGGAGGGAGCTTTCTTT,CSGSVEGAFF
TRBJ2-1,TRBV7-2,few,TRBD2,TGTGCCAGCAGCTGGCCGGGACTATTAACGGGGTTCTTC,CASSWPGLLTGFF
TRBJ1-2,TRBV28,-,TRBD1,TGTGCCAGCAGCCTCCCGGGACAGGGATCTAACTATGGCTACACCTTC,CASSLPGQGSNYGYTF
TRBJ1-1,TRBV18,-,-,TGTGCCAGCTCACCAATAGGGAGGGACACTGAAGCTTTCTTT,CASSPIGRDTEAFF
TRBJ2-3,TRBV6-6,-,-,TGTGCCAGCAGTTCTAGTTCTGGGGGAGATACGCAGTATTTT,CASSSSSGGDTQYF
TRBJ1-6,TRBV6-2/TRBV6-3,many,-,TGTGCCAGCAGAAACGGGGGACGATCACCCCTCCACTTT,CASRNGGRSPLHF
TRBJ2-2,TRBV6-1,-,TRBD2,TGTGCCAGCAGTCCCACCGAGACAGCGGGGAAGCTGTTTTTT,CASSPTETAGKLFF
TRBJ2-3,TRBV5-5,-,-,TGTGCCAGCAGCTTGGTTGTTATTGGCACAGATACGCAGTATTTT,CASSLVVIGTDTQYF
TRBJ2-7,TRBV2,-,-,TGTGCCAGCAGTGAATCAAGGGCCGAGCAGTACTTC,CASSESRAEQYF
TRBJ1-2,TRBV20-1,-,-,TGCAGTGCTAGCGGCCTCCAGGGGAACTATGGCTACACCTTC,CSASGLQGNYGYTF
TRBJ2-6,TRBV28,few,TRBD1,TGTGCCAGCAAAATGACAGGGATGTCCTCTGGGGCCAACGTCCTGACTTTC,CASKMTGMSSGANVLTF
TRBJ2-7,TRBV20-1,few,-,TGCAGTGCTAGAGATGTGGGGCAGAGAGCGTCCTACGAGCAGTACTTC,CSARDVGQRASYEQYF
TRBJ2-5,TRBV30,few,-,TGTGCCTGGAGTGTAGCCAAGGGGACCCAGTACTTC,CAWSVAKGTQYF
TRBJ1-5,TRBV12-3/TRBV12-4,-,-,TGTGCCAGCAGTCCTGACGACAGACAGCCCCAGCATTTT,CASSPDDRQPQHF
TRBJ1-4,TRBV28,many,TRBD1,TGTGCCAGCAGTCCCCCCGAACAGGGGATAGGAGAAAAACTGTTTTTT,CASSPPEQGIGEKLFF
TRBJ1-4,TRBV29-1,-,-,TGCAGCGTTGATCTGACGGGCAGTGAAAAACTGTTTTTT,CSVDLTGSEKLFF
TRBJ2-7,TRBV7-6,few,-,TGTGCCAGCAGCCTCAGCGGAGGAATCGACGAGCAGTACTTC,CASSLSGGIDEQYF
TRBJ2-1,TRBV14,many,-,TGTGCCAGCAGCCTACCCCAGGCCCTCCATGAGCAGTTCTTC,CASSLPQALHEQFF
TRBJ2-1,TRBV7-2,-,TRBD2,TGTGCCAGCAGGTCTAGCGGGAGGAACTACAATGAGCAGTTCTTC,CASRSSGRNYNEQFF
TRBJ2-3,TRBV20-1,many,TRBD2,TGCAGTGCTACCCCCCACCTAGCGGGTCACACAGATACGCAGTATTTT,CSATPHLAGHTDTQYF
TRBJ2-7,TRBV7-9,-,-,TGTGCCAGCAGCGCAGTCTCCTACGAGCAGTACTTC,CASSAVSYEQYF
TRBJ1-5,TRBV10-2,many,TRBD1,TGCGCCAGCACTGACAGGGAGAGCAATCAGCCCCAGCATTTT,CASTDRESNQPQHF
TRBJ2-3,TRBV5-5,few,-,TGTGCCAGCAGTACCGCGACCTCAGATACGCAGTATTTT,CASSTATSDTQYF
TRBJ2-1,TRBV4-2,many,TRBD2,TGTGCCAGCAGCCAAGAAGTCCTAGCGGTTAATGAGCAGTTCTTC,CASSQEVLAVNEQFF
TRBJ2-1,TRBV20-1,many,TRBD2,TGCAGTGCTAGAGCCCGGGACTATTGGGTGAATGAGCAGTTCTTC,CSARARDYWVNEQFF
TRBJ2-7,TRBV28,many,-,TGTGCCAGCAGTTTTTGGCGGAACCACGTGGGGGAGCAGTACTTC,CASSFWRNHVGEQYF
TRBJ1-2,TRBV29-1,few,-,TGCAGCGTTGATCGTTTGGAGACTTACACCTTC,CSVDRLETYTF
TRBJ2-6,TRBV11-2,few,-,TGTGCCAGCAGAGCTCTATCTGGGGCCAACGTCCTGACTTTC,CASRALSGANVLTF
TRBJ2-1,TRBV12-3/TRBV12-4,-,-,TGTGCCAGCGCATATCCGGGGTTTACGGGTGAGCAGTTCTTC,CASAYPGFTGEQFF
TRBJ1-6,TRBV20-1,few,-,TGCAGTGCTAGAGATCGGAGGGATCTTTGGGGGTCACCCCTCCACTTT,CSARDRRDLWGSPLHF
TRBJ1-5,TRBV7-9,few,-,TGTGCCAGCAGCTTAACGGATCAGCCCCAGCATTTT,CASSLTDQPQHF
TRBJ1-2,TRBV30,few,TRBD1,TGTGCCTGGAGTGTAGGTCGACAGGGAGGTAACTATGGCTACACCTTC,CAWSVGRQGGNYGYTF
TRBJ1-1,TRBV24-1,-,-,TGTGCCACCAGTGACCCCCTCCTAGGGGTAGCTTTCTTT,CATSDPLLGVAFF
TRBJ2-3,TRBV29-1,many,-,TGCAGCGTTGAAAGGGAATTTGGGACAGATACGCAGTATTTT,CSVEREFGTDTQYF
TRBJ2-7,TRBV29-1,-,-,TGCAGCGTTGAACAGGGGTACGAGCAGTACTTC,CSVEQGYEQYF
TRBJ2-1,TRBV7-6,few,TRBD1,TGTGCCAGCAGCCCCCCTCCCGGGACAGGGGTAACGTTGGGGGACAATGAGCAGTTCTTC,CASSPPPGTGVTLGDNEQFF
TRBJ1-1,TRBV7-3,-,TRBD1,TGTGCCAGCAGCTTAAGACGGGGACAGAGACTTGAAGCTTTCTTT,CASSLRRGQRLEAFF
TRBJ2-1,TRBV5-1,many,-,TGCGCCAGCAGCTTGGCAACCGGGAGCAAGGAACAGTTCTTC,CASSLATGSKEQFF
TRBJ2-7,TRBV7-2,few,TRBD1,TGTGCCAGCAGCTACCCGACAGGGAAGCCCTACGAGCAGTACTTC,CASSYPTGKPYEQYF
TRBJ2-3,TRBV10-3,-,-,TGTGCCATCAAGAGCACGGGGCGAACAGATACGCAGTATTTT,CAIKSTGRTDTQYF
TRBJ2-5,TRBV29-1,-,-,TGCAGCGTTGATCGAACCCAAGAGACCCAGTACTTC,CSVDRTQETQYF
TRBJ2-3,TRBV4-2,-,TRBD2,TGTGCCAGCTCACCGGGACTAGCGGTCACAGATACGCAGTATTTT,CASSPGLAVTDTQYF
TRBJ2-3,TRBV6-5,-,-,TGTGCCAGCAGGGCGTCTTTTAGCACAGATACGCAGTATTTT,CASRASFSTDTQYF